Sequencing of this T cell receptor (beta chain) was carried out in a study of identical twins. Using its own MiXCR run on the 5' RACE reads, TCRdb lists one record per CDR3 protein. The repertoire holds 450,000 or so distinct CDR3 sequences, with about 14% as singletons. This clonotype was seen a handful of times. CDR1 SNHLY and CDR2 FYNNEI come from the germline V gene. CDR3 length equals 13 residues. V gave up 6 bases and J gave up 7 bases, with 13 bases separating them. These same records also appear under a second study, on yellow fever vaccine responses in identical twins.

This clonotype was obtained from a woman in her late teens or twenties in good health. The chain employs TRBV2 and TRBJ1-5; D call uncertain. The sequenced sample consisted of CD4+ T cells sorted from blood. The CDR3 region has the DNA TGTGCCAGCAGGAAAGAAGGTGGACAGCCCCAGCATTTT. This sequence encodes CASRKEGGQPQHF. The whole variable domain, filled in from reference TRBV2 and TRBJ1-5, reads EPEVTQTPSHQVTQMGQEVILRCVPISNHLYFYWYRQILGQKVEFLVSFYNNEISEKSEIFDDQFSVERPDGSNFTLKIRSTKLEDSAMYFCASRKEGGQPQHFGDGTRLSIL.